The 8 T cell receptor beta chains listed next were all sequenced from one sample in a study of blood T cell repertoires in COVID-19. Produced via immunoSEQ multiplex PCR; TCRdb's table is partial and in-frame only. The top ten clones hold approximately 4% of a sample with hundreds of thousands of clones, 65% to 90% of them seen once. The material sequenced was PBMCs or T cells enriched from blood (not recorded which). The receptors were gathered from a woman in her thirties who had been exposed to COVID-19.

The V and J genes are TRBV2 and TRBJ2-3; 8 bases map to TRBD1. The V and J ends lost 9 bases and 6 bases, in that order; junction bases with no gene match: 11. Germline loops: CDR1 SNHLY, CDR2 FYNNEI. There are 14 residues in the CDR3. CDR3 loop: CARGRTGSGDTQYF. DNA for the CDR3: TGTGCCAGGGGACGGACAGGGAGCGGGGATACGCAGTATTTT.

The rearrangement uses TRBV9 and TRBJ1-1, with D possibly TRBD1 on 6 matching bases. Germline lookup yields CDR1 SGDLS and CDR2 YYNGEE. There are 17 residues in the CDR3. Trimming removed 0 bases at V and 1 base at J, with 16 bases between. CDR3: CASSVVSKGHQNTEAFF. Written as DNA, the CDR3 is TGTGCCAGCAGCGTAGTGTCGAAGGGACACCAGAACACTGAAGCTTTCTTT.

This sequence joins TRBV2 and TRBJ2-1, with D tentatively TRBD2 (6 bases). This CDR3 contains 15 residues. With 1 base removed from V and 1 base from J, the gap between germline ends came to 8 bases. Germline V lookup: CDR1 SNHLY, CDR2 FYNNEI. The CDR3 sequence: CASSEERGSYNEQFF. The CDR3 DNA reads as TGTGCCAGCAGTGAAGAACGGGGGTCCTACAATGAGCAGTTCTTC.

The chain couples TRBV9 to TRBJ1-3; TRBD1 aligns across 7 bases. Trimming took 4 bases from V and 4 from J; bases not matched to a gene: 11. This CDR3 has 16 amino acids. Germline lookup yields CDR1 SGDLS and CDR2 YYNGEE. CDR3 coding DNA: TGTGCCAGCAGCACAAATACAGGGGTGCCGGGAAACACCATATATTTT. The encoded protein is CASSTNTGVPGNTIYF.

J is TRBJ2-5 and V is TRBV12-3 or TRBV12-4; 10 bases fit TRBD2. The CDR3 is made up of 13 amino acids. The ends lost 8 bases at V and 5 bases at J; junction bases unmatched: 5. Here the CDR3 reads CASATSGWETQYF. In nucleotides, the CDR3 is TGTGCCAGCGCGACTAGCGGGTGGGAGACCCAGTACTTC.

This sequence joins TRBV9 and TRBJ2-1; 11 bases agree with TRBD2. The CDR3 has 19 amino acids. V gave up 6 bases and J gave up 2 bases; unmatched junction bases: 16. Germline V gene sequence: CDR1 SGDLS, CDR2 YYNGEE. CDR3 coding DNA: TGTGCCAGCACGCCGGGAAGGGTAGCGGGGGGGATCGCCTACAATGAGCAGTTCTTC. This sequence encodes CASTPGRVAGGIAYNEQFF.

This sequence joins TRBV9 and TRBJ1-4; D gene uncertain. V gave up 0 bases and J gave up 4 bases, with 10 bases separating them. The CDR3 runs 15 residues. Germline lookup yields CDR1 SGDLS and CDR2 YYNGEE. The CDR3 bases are TGTGCCAGCAGCGTAGCGGGGAACAGTAATGAAAAACTGTTTTTT. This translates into CASSVAGNSNEKLFF.

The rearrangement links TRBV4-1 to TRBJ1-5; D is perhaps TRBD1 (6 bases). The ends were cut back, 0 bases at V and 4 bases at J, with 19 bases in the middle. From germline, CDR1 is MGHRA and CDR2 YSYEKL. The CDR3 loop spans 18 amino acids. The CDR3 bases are TGCGCCAGCAGCCAAGATATATCGGGGCAGGGGTGGAATCAGCCCCAGCATTTT. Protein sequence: CASSQDISGQGWNQPQHF.